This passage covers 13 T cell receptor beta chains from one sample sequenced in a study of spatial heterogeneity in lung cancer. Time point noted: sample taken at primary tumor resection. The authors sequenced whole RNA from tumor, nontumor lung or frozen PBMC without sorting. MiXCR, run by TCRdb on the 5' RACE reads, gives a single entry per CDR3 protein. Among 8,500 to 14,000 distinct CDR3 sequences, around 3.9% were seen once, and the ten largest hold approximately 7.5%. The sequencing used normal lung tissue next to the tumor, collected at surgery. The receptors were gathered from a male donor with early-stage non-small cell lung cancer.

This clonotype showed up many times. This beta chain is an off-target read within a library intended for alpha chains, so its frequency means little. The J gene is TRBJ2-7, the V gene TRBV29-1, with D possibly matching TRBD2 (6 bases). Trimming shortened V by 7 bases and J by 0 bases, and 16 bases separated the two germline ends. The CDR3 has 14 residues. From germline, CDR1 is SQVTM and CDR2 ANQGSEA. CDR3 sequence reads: CSAYRAGSSYEQYF. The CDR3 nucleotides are TGCAGCGCATACCGCGCGGGGAGCTCCTACGAGCAGTACTTC.

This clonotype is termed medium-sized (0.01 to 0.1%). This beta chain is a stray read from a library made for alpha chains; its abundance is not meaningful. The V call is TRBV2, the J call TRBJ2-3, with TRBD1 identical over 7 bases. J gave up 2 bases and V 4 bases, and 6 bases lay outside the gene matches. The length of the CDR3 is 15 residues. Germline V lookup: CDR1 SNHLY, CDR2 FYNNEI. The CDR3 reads CASSGQGLVTDTQYF. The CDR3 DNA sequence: TGTGCCAGCAGTGGACAGGGCCTTGTCACAGATACGCAGTATTTT.

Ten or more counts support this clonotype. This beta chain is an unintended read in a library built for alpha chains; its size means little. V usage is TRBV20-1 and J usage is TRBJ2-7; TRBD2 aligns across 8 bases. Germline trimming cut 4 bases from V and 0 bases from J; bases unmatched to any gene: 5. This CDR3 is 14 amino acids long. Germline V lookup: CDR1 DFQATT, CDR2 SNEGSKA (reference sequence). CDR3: CSAISGTSSYEQYF. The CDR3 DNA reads TGCAGTGCTATATCCGGGACTAGCTCCTACGAGCAGTACTTC.

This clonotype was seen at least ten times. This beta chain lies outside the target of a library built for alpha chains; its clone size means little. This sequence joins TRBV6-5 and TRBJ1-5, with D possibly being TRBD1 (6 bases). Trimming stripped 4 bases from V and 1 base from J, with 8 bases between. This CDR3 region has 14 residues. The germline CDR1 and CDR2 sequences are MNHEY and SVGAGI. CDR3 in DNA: TGTGCCAGCAGTTTTGACAGGAGCAATCAGCCCCAGCATTTT. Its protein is CASSFDRSNQPQHF.

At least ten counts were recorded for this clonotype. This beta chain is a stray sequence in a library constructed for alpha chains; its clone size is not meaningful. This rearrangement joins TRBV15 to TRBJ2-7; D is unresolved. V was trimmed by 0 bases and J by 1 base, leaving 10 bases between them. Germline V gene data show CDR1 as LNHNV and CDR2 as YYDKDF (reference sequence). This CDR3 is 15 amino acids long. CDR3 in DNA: TGTGCCACCAGCAGAGATCAAGAAGCGTCCTACGAGCAGTACTTC. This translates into CATSRDQEASYEQYF.

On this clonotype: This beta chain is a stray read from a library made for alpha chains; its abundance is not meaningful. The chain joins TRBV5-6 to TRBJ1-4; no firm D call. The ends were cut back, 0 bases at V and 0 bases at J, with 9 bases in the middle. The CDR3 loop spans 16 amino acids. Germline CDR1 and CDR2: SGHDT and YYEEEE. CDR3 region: CASSLAGSSTNEKLFF. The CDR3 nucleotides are TGTGCCAGCAGCTTGGCGGGCAGCTCAACTAATGAAAAACTGTTTTTT.

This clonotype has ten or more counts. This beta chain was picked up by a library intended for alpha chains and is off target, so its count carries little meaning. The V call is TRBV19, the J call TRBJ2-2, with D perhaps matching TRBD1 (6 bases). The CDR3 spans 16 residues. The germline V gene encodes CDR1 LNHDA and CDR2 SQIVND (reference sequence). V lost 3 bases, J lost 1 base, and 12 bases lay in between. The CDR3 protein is CASSISSTGNTGELFF. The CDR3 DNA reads TGTGCCAGTAGTATTTCCTCGACAGGGAACACCGGGGAGCTGTTTTTT.

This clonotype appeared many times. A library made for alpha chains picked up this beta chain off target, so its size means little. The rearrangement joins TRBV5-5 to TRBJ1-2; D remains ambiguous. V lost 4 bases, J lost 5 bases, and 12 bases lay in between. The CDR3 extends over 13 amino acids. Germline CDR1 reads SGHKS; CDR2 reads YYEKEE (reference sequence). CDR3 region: CASSVTSDYGYTF. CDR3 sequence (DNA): TGTGCCAGCAGCGTGACAAGCGATTATGGCTACACCTTC.

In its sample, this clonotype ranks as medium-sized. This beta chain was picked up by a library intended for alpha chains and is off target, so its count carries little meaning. The CDR3 sequence is CASSYSGVGRGETQYF. The CDR3 region has the DNA TGTGCCAGCAGTTACAGCGGTGTCGGAAGGGGAGAGACCCAGTACTTC. V gene TRBV6-5 combines with J gene TRBJ2-5; possibly TRBD1 or TRBD2 for D (5 bases each). Trimming cost V 2 bases and J 4 bases, with 17 bases left between them. The CDR3 totals 16 residues. Looked up from germline, CDR1 is MNHEY and CDR2 is SVGAGI.

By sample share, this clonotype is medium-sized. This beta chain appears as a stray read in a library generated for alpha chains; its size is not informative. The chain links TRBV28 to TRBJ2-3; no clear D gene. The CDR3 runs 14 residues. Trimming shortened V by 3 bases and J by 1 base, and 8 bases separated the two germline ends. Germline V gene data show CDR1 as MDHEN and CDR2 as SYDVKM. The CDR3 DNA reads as TGTGCCAGCAGTTTCGTGGCGGGCACAGATACGCAGTATTTT. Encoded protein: CASSFVAGTDTQYF.

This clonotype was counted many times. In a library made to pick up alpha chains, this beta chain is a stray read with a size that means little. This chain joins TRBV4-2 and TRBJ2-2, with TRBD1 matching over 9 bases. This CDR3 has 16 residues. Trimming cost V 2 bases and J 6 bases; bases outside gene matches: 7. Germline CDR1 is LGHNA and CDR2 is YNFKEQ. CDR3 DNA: TGTGCCAGCAGCCAACGGGACAGGGCCGAATCCGGGGAGCTGTTTTTT. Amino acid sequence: CASSQRDRAESGELFF.

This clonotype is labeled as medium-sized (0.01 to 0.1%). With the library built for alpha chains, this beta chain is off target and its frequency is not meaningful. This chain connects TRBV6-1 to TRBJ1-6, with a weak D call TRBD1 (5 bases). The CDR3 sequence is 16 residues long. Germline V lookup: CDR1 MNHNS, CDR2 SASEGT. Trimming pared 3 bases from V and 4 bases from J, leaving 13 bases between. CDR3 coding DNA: TGTGCCAGCAGTGACAATGACGGGACTTATAATTCACCCCTCCACTTT. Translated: CASSDNDGTYNSPLHF.

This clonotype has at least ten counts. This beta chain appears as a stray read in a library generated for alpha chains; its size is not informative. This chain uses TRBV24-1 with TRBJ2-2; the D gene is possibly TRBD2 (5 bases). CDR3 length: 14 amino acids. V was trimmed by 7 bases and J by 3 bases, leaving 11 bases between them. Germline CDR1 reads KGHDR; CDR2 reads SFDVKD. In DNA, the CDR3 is TGTGCCACCAGAGGCTGGGGAGACACCGGGGAGCTGTTTTTT. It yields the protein CATRGWGDTGELFF.